This T cell receptor beta chain was identified during a study of human T cells and chemical hapten exposure. About the study: Patients got weekly scalp diphenylcyclopropenone doses over the roughly 22-week study.

TCRdb ran MiXCR on the RACE reads and lists one entry per CDR3 protein. Of about 52,000 distinct CDR3 sequences detected, 8% to 13% appear once; the ten largest clones hold 1.5% to 2%. Regarding time point: patch test 1, 2 weeks after DPC sensitization. Noted treatment: therapeutic diphenylcyclopropenone sensitization with weekly scalp DPC. The authors extracted total RNA from unfractionated whole blood. Germline assignment: CDR1 KGHSH and CDR2 LQKENI. The V gene end was trimmed by 3 bases and the J gene end by 1 base; junction bases not matched to a gene: 5. CDR3 size: 15 residues. This TCR derives from a woman aged 35 to 49 with alopecia areata. Some clones in this sample may be carry-over from other donors' samples. Sequences were derived from whole blood, sampled in connection with sensitization to the hapten diphenylcyclopropenone (DPC). The V call is TRBV18, the J call TRBJ2-5, with 7 nucleotides matching TRBD1. The CDR3 nucleotides read TGTGCCAGCTCACCCCAACAGGGGCCCCAAGAGACCCAGTACTTC. Translated, it gives CASSPQQGPQETQYF.